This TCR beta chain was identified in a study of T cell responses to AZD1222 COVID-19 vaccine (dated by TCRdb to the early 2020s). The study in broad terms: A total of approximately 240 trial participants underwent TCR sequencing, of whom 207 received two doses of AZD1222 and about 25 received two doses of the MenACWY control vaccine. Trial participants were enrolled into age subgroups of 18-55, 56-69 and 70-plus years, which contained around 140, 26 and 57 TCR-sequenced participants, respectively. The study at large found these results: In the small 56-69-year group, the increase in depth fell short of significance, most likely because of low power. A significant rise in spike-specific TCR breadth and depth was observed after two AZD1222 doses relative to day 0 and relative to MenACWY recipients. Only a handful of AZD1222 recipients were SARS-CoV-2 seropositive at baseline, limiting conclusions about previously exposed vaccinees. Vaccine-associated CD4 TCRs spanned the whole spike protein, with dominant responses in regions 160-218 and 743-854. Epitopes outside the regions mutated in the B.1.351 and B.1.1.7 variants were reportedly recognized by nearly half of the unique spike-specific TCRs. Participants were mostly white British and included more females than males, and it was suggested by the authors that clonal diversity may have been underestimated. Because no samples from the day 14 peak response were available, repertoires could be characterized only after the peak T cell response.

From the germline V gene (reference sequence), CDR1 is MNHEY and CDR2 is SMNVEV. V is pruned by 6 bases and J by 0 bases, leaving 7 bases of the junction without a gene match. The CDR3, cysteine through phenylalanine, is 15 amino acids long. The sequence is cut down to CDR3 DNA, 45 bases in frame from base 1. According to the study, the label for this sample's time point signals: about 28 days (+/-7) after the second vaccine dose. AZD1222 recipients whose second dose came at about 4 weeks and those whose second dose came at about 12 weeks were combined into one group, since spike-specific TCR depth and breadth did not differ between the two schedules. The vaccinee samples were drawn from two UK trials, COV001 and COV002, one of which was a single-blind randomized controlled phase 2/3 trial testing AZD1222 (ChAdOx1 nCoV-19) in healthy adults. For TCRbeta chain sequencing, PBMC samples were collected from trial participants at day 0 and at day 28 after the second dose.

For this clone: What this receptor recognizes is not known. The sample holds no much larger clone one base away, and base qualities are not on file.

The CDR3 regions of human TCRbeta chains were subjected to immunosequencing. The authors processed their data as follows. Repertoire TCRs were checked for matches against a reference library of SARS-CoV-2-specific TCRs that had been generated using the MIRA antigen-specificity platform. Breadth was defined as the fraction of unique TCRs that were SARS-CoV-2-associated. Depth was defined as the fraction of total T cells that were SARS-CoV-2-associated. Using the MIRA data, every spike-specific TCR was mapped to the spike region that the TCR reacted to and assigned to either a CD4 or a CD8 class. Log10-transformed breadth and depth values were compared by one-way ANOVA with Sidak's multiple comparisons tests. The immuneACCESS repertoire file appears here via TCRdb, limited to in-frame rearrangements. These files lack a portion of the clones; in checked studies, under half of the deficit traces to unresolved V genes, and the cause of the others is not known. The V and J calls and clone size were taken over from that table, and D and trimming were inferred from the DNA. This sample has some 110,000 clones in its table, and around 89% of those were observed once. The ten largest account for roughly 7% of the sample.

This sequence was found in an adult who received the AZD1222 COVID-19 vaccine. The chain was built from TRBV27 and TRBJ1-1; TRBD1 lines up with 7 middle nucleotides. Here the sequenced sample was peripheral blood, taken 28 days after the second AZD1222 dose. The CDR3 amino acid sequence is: CASRPDRDLNTEAFF. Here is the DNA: TGTGCCAGCAGGCCCGACAGGGATTTGAACACTGAAGCTTTCTTT.